This TCR beta chain comes out of a study of cytotoxic CD8 clonotypes in ibrutinib-treated CLL. Repertoires were generated with immunoSEQ multiplex PCR, while TCRdb's copy carries only in-frame clones and drops some. The repertoire holds hundreds of thousands of clones, roughly 70% seen once, with approximately 15% in the top ten. This CDR3 has 14 residues. V lost 0 bases and J lost 0, with 8 bases in between. The germline CDR1 and CDR2 sequences are GTSNPN and SVGIG (reference sequence). This TCR derives from a human donor with chronic lymphocytic leukemia. Specimen: PBMCs, collected after 24 months of ibrutinib treatment. The chain recombines TRBV30 with TRBJ2-5; D remains unclear. The CDR3 DNA follows: TGTGCCTGGAGTGTACGAGAGTACCAAGAGACCCAGTACTTC. Protein product: CAWSVREYQETQYF.